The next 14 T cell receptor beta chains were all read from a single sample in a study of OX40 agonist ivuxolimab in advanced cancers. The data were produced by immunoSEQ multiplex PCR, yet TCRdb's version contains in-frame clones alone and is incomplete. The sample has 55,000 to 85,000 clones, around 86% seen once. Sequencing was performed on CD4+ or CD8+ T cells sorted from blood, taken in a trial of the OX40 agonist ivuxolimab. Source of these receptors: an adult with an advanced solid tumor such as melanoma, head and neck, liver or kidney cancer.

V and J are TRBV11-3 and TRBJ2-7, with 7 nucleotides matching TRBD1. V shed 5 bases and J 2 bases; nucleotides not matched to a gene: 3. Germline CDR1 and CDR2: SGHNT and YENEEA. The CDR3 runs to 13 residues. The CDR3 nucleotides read TGTGCCAGCAGCGCCGGGACAGCCTACGAGCAGTACTTC. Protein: CASSAGTAYEQYF.

The CDR3 protein is CASSPIQLIYNSPLHF. CDR3 nucleotides: TGTGCCAGCTCACCTATTCAGCTTATCTATAATTCACCCCTCCACTTT. This chain uses TRBV18 with TRBJ1-6; D gene ambiguous. Germline CDR1 and CDR2: KGHSH and LQKENI. V was shortened by 3 bases and J by 3 bases, with 12 bases between the two germline ends. The CDR3 sequence is 16 residues long.

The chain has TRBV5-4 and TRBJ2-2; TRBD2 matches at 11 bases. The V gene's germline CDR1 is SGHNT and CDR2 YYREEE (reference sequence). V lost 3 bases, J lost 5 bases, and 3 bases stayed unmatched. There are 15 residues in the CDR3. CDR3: CASSWTSGLTGELFF. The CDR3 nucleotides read TGTGCCAGCAGCTGGACTAGCGGGTTAACCGGGGAGCTGTTTTTT.

The CDR3: CASSPSTGRISSTDTQYF. The CDR3 DNA follows: TGTGCCAGCTCACCGTCGACAGGTCGTATTTCTAGCACAGATACGCAGTATTTT. The rearrangement links TRBV18 to TRBJ2-3, with D possibly TRBD1 on 6 matching bases. V lost 3 bases to trimming and J lost 0 bases, with 19 bases between them. CDR1 is KGHSH, CDR2 LQKENI, per germline. The CDR3 loop spans 18 amino acids.

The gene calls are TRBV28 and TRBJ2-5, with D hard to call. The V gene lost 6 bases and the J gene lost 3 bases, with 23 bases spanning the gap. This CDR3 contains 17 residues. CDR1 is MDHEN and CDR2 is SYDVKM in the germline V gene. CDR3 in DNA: TGTGCCAGCAGCGGACCAAGGACGGTAGGGCTAAAAGAGACCCAGTACTTC. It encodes CASSGPRTVGLKETQYF.

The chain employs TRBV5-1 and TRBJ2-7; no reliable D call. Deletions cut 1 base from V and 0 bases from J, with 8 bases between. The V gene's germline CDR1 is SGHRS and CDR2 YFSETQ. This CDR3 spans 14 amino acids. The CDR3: CASSLLGNSYEQYF. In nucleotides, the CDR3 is TGCGCCAGCAGCTTGCTCGGAAACTCCTACGAGCAGTACTTC.

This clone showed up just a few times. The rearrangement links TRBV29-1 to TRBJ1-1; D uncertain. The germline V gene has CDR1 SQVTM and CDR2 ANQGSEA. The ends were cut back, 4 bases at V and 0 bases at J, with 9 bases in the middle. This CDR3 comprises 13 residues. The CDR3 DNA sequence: TGCAGCGTTGGGGTCAGCATGAACACTGAAGCTTTCTTT. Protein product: CSVGVSMNTEAFF.

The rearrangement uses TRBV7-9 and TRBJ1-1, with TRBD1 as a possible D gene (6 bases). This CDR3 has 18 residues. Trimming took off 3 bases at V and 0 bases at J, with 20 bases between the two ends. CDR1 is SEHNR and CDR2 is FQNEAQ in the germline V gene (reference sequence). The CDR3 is CASSFPSGAGGVNTEAFF. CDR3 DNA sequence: TGTGCCAGCAGCTTCCCCTCAGGGGCGGGGGGCGTGAACACTGAAGCTTTCTTT.

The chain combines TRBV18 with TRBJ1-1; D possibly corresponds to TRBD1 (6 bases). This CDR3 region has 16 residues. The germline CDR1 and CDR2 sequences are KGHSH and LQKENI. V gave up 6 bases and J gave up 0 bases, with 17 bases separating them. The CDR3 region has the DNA TGTGCCAGCTCCCCGACAGGTTATAGGTTGAACACTGAAGCTTTCTTT. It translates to CASSPTGYRLNTEAFF.

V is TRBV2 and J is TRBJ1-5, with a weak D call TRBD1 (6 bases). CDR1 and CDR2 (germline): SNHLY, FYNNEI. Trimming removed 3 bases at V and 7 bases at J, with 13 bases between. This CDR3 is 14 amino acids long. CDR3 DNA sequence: TGTGCCAGCAGTGAGGAAGGGGGTTTGCAGCCCCAGCATTTT. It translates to CASSEEGGLQPQHF.

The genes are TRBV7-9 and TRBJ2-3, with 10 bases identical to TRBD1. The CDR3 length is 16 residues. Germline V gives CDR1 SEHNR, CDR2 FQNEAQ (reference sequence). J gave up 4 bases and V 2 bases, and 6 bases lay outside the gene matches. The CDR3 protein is CASSLSTGGLSDTQYF. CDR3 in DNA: TGTGCCAGCAGCTTATCGACAGGGGGCTTGTCAGATACGCAGTATTTT.

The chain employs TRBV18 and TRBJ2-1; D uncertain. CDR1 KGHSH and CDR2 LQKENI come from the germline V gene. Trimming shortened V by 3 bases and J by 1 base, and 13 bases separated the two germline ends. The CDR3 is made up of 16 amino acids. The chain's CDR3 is CASSPGRQLSYNEQFF. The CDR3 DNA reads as TGTGCCAGCTCACCCGGGCGCCAGCTATCCTACAATGAGCAGTTCTTC.

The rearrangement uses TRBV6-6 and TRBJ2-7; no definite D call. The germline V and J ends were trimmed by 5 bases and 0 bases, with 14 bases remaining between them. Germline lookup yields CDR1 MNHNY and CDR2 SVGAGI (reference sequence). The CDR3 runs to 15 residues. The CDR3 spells CASSLPSGVSYEQYF. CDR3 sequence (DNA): TGTGCCAGCAGTCTTCCCTCCGGTGTCTCCTACGAGCAGTACTTC.

CDR3 sequence reads: CASSSGLALGTDTQYF. The DNA for the CDR3 is TGTGCCAGCAGCTCCGGACTAGCGCTCGGCACAGATACGCAGTATTTT. The rearrangement links TRBV7-3 to TRBJ2-3; 9 bases fit TRBD2. V shed 4 bases and J 1 base; nucleotides not matched to a gene: 6. The CDR3 covers 16 residues. CDR1 is SGHTA and CDR2 is FQGTGA in the germline V gene.